This entry concerns a single T cell receptor (beta chain). What antigen it recognizes has not been identified. No base quality information exists; no much larger clone differs at one position. These data originate in a study of T-cell reconstitution after alpha-beta-depleted transplantation in children (dated by TCRdb to the mid-2010s). Regarding the complete study: T-cell immune reconstitution after TCRalphabeta/CD19-depleted allogeneic hematopoietic cell transplantation in children was quantitatively tracked in the study by means of TCR repertoire profiling.

The method behind the library was PCR. The listed sequencing device is Illumina HiSeq 2500. TCR libraries were prepared with molecular barcoding, using unique molecular identifiers to normalize TCRbeta repertoire quantification. Using fastp trimming at Q25 and MiXCR clonotype assembly, TCRdb reanalyzed the public sequencing data and kept in-frame beta chains. For every CDR3 protein sequence, its rows merge into one entry that carries the most common genes and DNA. This sample holds some 600,000 distinct CDR3 sequences; approximately 17% were observed only once. The ten biggest clones cover approximately 1% of the sample. Per the germline V gene, MDHEN is the CDR1 and SYDVKM is the CDR2. Deletion took 8 bases off V and 0 bases off J, with a span of 11 bases between the germline ends. Taken from cysteine to phenylalanine, the CDR3 has 15 residues. The entry retains the CDR3 DNA only, 45 bases that are in frame from base 1.

The source is a human donor who donated a stem cell graft to a child with acute myeloid leukemia. The V gene is TRBV28 and the J gene is TRBJ2-6; the best D guess is TRBD1, with 6 bases matching. This material consisted of PBMCs from the stem cell graft donor, taken from the stem cell graft. CDR3 reads: CASEGHRSGANVLTF. The DNA is TGTGCCAGCGAGGGACACCGCTCTGGGGCCAACGTCCTGACTTTC.